A selection of T cell receptor beta chains follows, all from one sample in a study of shared clonotypes between healthy human individuals. Data came from immunoSEQ multiplex PCR; TCRdb stores just in-frame clones and leaves some out. The repertoire holds approximately 400,000 clones, with about 96% as singletons. Input material: memory CD8+ T cells sorted from blood. The receptors stem from a man aged 25-45 years in good health. Both conserved end residues are part of each CDR3. D genes are given only for firm matches. Not every row has a clone size; where given, it reads once, few, many or a size class.

size,D,V,J,CDR3,DNA
.,.,TRBV10-2,TRBJ2-7,CASRLNSGAGEQYF,TGCGCCAGCCGATTAAACTCAGGGGCGGGGGAGCAGTACTTC
.,TRBD1,TRBV6-5,TRBJ2-1,CASSNPGQGYNEQFF,TGTGCCAGCAGTAACCCGGGACAGGGGTACAATGAGCAGTTCTTC
.,TRBD1,TRBV5-4,TRBJ1-2,CASSEDRVPSGYTF,TGTGCCAGCAGCGAGGACAGGGTACCTTCTGGCTACACCTTC
.,.,TRBV7-9,TRBJ2-1,CASSLYGEQFF,TGTGCCAGCAGCTTGTATGGTGAGCAGTTCTTC
.,TRBD1,TRBV11-3,TRBJ2-7,CASSLDRDSSYEQYF,TGTGCCAGCAGCTTAGACCGGGACAGTAGCTACGAGCAGTACTTC
once,TRBD1,TRBV7-2,TRBJ1-2,CASSLGLPGQGYGYTF,TGTGCCAGCAGCTTAGGCCTACCGGGACAGGGGTATGGCTACACCTTC
.,.,TRBV4-2,TRBJ2-2,CASSQVTGAGELFF,TGTGCCAGCAGCCAAGTAACGGGGGCCGGGGAGCTGTTTTTT
.,TRBD1,TRBV7-7,TRBJ2-7,CASSLGTGGSYEQYF,TGTGCTAGCAGCTTAGGGACAGGGGGCTCCTACGAGCAGTACTTC
.,.,TRBV27,TRBJ2-4,CASSITGNIQYF,TGTGCCAGCAGCATAACAGGGAACATTCAGTACTTC
.,.,TRBV20-1,TRBJ2-5,CSARIRETQYF,TGCAGTGCTAGAATTAGGGAGACCCAGTACTTC
.,.,TRBV6-6,TRBJ1-1,CASGGVNTEAFF,TGTGCCAGCGGGGGCGTGAACACTGAAGCTTTCTTT
.,.,TRBV5-8,TRBJ1-5,CASSLWQDQPQHF,TGTGCCAGCAGCTTGTGGCAGGATCAGCCCCAGCATTTT
once,TRBD1,TRBV7-6,TRBJ2-7,CASSLTRDRVHEQYF,TGTGCCAGCAGCTTAACCCGGGACAGGGTACACGAGCAGTACTTC
.,.,TRBV20-1,TRBJ2-5,CSASDQETQYF,TGCAGTGCAAGCGACCAAGAGACCCAGTACTTC
.,.,TRBV13,TRBJ1-5,CASSLGGGGEFEPQHF,TGTGCCAGCAGCTTAGGCGGGGGGGGCGAGTTCGAGCCCCAGCATTTT
.,.,TRBV10-3,TRBJ2-3,CAISQLDTQYF,TGTGCCATCAGCCAGCTAGATACGCAGTATTTT
.,TRBD2,TRBV28,TRBJ2-1,CASSLVGLAVYNEQFF,TGTGCCAGCAGTTTAGTGGGACTAGCGGTATACAATGAGCAGTTCTTC
.,.,TRBV5-4,TRBJ1-6,CASSWTDNSPLHF,TGTGCCAGCAGCTGGACAGATAATTCACCCCTCCACTTT
.,.,TRBV6-5,TRBJ1-5,CASSYRGGPQHF,TGTGCCAGCAGTTACAGGGGTGGGCCCCAGCATTTT
once,.,TRBV7-3,TRBJ2-2,CASSLLGARNTGELFF,TGTGCCAGCAGCTTACTAGGGGCCAGGAACACCGGGGAGCTGTTTTTT
.,TRBD2,TRBV5-1,TRBJ2-5,CASSPGPLAGGETQYF,TGCGCCAGCAGCCCTGGGCCCCTAGCGGGAGGCGAGACCCAGTACTTC
once,.,TRBV2,TRBJ2-1,CASSNTALSYNEQFF,TGTGCCAGCTCAAACACAGCCCTCTCCTACAATGAGCAGTTCTTC
.,.,TRBV9,TRBJ2-5,CASRGDEETQYF,TGTGCCAGCAGAGGAGATGAAGAGACCCAGTACTTC
few,TRBD2,TRBV28,TRBJ2-3,CASSFSGSTDTQYF,TGTGCCAGCAGTTTTAGCGGGAGCACAGATACGCAGTATTTT
once,TRBD1,TRBV5-4,TRBJ1-1,CASSLDRMGDTEAFF,TGTGCCAGCAGCCTGGACAGGATGGGGGACACTGAAGCTTTCTTT
.,.,TRBV27,TRBJ2-7,CASSLRPPSAYEQYF,TGTGCCAGCAGTTTGCGGCCCCCTTCTGCCTACGAGCAGTACTTC
.,TRBD2,TRBV7-2,TRBJ2-7,CASSLGTSLAYEQYF,TGTGCCAGCAGCTTAGGGACTAGCTTGGCCTACGAGCAGTACTTC
.,TRBD2,TRBV5-4,TRBJ2-5,CASSLGLAGGQETQYF,TGTGCCAGCAGCTTGGGACTAGCGGGAGGCCAAGAGACCCAGTACTTC